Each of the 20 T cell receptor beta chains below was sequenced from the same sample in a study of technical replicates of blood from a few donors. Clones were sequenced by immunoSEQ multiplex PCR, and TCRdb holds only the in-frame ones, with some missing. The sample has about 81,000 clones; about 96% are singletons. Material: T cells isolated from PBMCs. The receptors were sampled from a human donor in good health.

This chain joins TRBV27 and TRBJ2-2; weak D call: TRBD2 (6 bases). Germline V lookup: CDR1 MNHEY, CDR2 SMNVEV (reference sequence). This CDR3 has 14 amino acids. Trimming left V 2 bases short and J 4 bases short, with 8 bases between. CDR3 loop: CASSLRGGTGELFF. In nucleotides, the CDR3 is TGTGCCAGCAGTTTACGGGGAGGCACCGGGGAGCTGTTTTTT.

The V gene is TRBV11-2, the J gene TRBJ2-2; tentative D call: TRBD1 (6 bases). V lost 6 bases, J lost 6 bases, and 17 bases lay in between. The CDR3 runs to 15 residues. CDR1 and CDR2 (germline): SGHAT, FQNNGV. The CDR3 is CASRRDDTGPGELFF. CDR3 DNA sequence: TGTGCCAGCAGACGCGATGATACAGGGCCCGGGGAGCTGTTTTTT.

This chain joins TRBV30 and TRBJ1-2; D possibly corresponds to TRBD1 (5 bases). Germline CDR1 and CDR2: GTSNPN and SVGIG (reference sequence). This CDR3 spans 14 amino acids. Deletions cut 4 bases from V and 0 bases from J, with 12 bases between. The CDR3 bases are TGTGCCTGGACCGAAGGGGCAGCTAACTATGGCTACACCTTC. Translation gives CAWTEGAANYGYTF.

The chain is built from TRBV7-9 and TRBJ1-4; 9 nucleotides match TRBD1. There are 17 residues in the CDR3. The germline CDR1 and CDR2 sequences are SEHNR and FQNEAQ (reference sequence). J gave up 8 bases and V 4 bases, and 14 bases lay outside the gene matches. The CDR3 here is CASSSPQDRGVEEKLFF. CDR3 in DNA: TGTGCCAGCAGCTCTCCTCAGGACAGGGGAGTAGAAGAAAAACTGTTTTTT.

The CDR3 region is CASLWTSGTETQYF. The CDR3 bases are TGTGCCAGCTTGTGGACTAGCGGGACAGAGACCCAGTACTTC. The rearrangement joins TRBV18 to TRBJ2-5; TRBD2 agrees at 12 bases. V gave up 7 bases and J gave up 4 bases; unmatched junction bases: 4. This CDR3 contains 14 residues. Germline V gene sequence: CDR1 KGHSH, CDR2 LQKENI.

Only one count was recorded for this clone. The chain's CDR3 is CASYTVSTEAFF. The DNA of the CDR3 is TGTGCCAGCTATACAGTGAGCACTGAAGCTTTCTTT. V usage is TRBV2 and J usage is TRBJ1-1; D is ambiguous. The CDR3 extends over 12 amino acids. Trimming left V 8 bases short and J 4 bases short, with 11 bases between. Germline values: CDR1 SNHLY, CDR2 FYNNEI.

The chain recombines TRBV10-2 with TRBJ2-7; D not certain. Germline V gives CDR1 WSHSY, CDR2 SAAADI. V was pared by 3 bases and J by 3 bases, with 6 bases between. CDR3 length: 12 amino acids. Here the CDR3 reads CASSEAFYEQYF. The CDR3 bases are TGCGCCAGCAGTGAAGCCTTCTACGAGCAGTACTTC.

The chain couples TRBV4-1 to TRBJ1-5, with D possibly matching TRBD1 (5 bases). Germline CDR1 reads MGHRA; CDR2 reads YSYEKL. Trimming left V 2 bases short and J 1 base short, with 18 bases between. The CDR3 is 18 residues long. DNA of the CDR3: TGCGCCAGCAGCCAAATCACAGGTAGGGGTACCAGCAATCAGCCCCAGCATTTT. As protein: CASSQITGRGTSNQPQHF.

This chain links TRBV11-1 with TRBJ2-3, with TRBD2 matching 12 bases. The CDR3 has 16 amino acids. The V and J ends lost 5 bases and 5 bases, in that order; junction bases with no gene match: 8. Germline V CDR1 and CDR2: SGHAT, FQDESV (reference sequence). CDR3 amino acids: CASSRGLAGTGDTQYF. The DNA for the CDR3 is TGTGCCAGCAGCCGCGGACTAGCGGGAACGGGAGATACGCAGTATTTT.

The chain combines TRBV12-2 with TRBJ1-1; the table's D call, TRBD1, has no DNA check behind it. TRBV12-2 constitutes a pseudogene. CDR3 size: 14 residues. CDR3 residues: CASRLEQVNTEAFF. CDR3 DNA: TGTGCAAGTCGCTTAGAACAGGTGAACACTGAAGCTTTCTTT.

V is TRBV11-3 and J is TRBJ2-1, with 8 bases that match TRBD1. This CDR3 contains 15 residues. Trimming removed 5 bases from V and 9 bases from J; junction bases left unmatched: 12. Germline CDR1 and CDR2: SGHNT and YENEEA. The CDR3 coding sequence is TGTGCCAGCAGCCAGACCCAGGGGGCGCAGGGTGAGCAGTTCTTC. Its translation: CASSQTQGAQGEQFF.

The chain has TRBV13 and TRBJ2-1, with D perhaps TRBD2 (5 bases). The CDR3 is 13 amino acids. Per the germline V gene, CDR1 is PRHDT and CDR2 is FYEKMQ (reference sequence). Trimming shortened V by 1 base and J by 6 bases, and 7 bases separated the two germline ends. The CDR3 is CASSLAGINEQFF. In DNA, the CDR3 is TGTGCCAGCAGCTTAGCCGGGATCAATGAGCAGTTCTTC.

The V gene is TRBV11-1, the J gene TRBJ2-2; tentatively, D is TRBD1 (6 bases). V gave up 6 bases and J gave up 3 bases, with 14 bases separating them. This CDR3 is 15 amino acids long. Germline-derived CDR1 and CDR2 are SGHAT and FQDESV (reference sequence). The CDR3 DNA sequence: TGTGCCAGCAGGGAATACAGGGTCGACACCGGGGAGCTGTTTTTT. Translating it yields CASREYRVDTGELFF. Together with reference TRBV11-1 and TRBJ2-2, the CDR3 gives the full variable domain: EAEVAQSPRYKITEKSQAVAFWCDPISGHATLYWYRQILGQGPELLVQFQDESVVDDSQLPKDRFSAERLKGVDSTLKIQPAELGDSAMYLCASREYRVDTGELFFGEGSRLTVL.

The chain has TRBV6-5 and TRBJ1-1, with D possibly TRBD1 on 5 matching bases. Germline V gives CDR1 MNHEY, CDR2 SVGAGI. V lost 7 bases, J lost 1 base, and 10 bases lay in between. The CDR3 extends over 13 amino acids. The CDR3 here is CASITGGNTEAFF. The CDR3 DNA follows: TGTGCCAGCATTACCGGGGGGAACACTGAAGCTTTCTTT.

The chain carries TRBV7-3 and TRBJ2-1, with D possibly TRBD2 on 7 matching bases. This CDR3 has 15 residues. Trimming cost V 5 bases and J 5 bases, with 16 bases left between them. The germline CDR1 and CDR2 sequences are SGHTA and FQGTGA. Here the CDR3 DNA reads TGTGCCAGCAGCCCGATAGGGGGGGGGAACAATGAGCAGTTCTTC. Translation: CASSPIGGGNNEQFF.

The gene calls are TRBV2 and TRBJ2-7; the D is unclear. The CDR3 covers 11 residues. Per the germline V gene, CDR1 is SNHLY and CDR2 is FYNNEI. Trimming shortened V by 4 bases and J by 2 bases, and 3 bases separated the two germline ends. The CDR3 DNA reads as TGTGCCAGCAGTGTCGCCTACGAGCAGTACTTC. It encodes CASSVAYEQYF. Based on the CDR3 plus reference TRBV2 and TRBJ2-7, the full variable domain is EPEVTQTPSHQVTQMGQEVILRCVPISNHLYFYWYRQILGQKVEFLVSFYNNEISEKSEIFDDQFSVERPDGSNFTLKIRSTKLEDSAMYFCASSVAYEQYFGPGTRLTVT.

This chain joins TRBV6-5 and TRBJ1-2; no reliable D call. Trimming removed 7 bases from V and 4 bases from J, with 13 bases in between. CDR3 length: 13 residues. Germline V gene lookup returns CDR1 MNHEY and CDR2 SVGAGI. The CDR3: CASTQHSLYGYTF. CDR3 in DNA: TGTGCCAGCACCCAACACAGCCTCTATGGCTACACCTTC.

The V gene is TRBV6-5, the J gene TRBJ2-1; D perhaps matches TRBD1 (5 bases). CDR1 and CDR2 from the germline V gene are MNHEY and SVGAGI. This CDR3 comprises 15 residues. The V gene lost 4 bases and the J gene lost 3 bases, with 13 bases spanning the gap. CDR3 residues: CASSSGPPRYNEQFF. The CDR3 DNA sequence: TGTGCCAGCAGTTCAGGGCCCCCTCGCTACAATGAGCAGTTCTTC.

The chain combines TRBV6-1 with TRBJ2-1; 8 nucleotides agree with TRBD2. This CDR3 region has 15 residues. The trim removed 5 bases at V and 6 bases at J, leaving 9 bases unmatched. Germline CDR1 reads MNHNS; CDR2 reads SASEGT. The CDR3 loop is CASSNPGLGGNEQFF. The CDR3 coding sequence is TGTGCCAGCAGTAATCCGGGACTAGGGGGCAATGAGCAGTTCTTC.

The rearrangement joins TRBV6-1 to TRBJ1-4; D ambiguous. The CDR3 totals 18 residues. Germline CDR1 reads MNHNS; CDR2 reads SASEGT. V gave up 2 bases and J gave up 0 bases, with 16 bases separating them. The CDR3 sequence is CASSEHSNFFSTNEKLFF. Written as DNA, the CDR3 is TGTGCCAGCAGTGAACACAGCAACTTCTTCTCAACTAATGAAAAACTGTTTTTT.